The 5 T cell receptor beta chains presented below share a single source sample, sequenced in a study of blood T cell repertoires in COVID-19. Clones were read by immunoSEQ multiplex PCR, and TCRdb kept only the in-frame ones, dropping some. This sample has about 110,000 clones, with 84% found just once. Sequencing was done on a sample of peripheral blood. The receptors shown here come from a woman aged 40-49 years with acute or convalescent COVID-19.

The chain carries TRBV11-2 and TRBJ2-3, with 16 bases that match TRBD2. CDR3 length: 19 residues. V lost 1 base, J lost 7 bases, and 11 bases stayed unmatched. CDR1 is SGHAT and CDR2 is FQNNGV in the germline V gene. The DNA for the CDR3 is TGTGCCAGCAGCTTAGCCCCGGGACTAGCGGGGGGGCCTTCTTATACGCAGTATTTT. Translated, it gives CASSLAPGLAGGPSYTQYF.

The chain employs TRBV28 and TRBJ1-2; D is perhaps TRBD1 (5 bases). The CDR3 contains 14 residues. CDR1 and CDR2 (germline): MDHEN, SYDVKM. The germline V and J ends were trimmed by 3 bases and 1 base, with 9 bases remaining between them. The CDR3 DNA is TGTGCCAGCAGTTTGACAGTTTATAACTATGGCTACACCTTC. Protein: CASSLTVYNYGYTF.

The chain uses TRBV6-2 or TRBV6-3 and TRBJ1-2; D might be TRBD1 (6 bases). V was cut by 4 bases and J by 6 bases, with 21 bases left in between. The CDR3 sequence is 16 residues long. Germline lookup yields CDR1 MNHEY and CDR2 SVGEGT. The CDR3 bases are TGTGCCAGCAGTTGGCGAAGACAGGTTTCCAAGGATGGCTACACCTTC. Protein sequence: CASSWRRQVSKDGYTF.

In its sample, this clone was seen once. This chain connects TRBV12-5 to TRBJ2-1; possible D gene TRBD1, 6 bases. Trimming removed 8 bases at V and 3 bases at J, with 11 bases between. The length of the CDR3 is 13 residues. Germline CDR1 reads LGHNT; CDR2 reads FRNRAP. The CDR3 DNA reads as TGTGCTAGTCGTGGACAGAACTACAATGAGCAGTTCTTC. It codes for CASRGQNYNEQFF.

The CDR3 DNA is TGTGCCAGCAGCCAAGGTCAGGGGACCTTCTGGGGCTACACCTTC. It translates to CASSQGQGTFWGYTF. The V gene is TRBV3-1 (or the pseudogene TRBV3-2), the J gene TRBJ1-2, with a tentative D call TRBD1 (6 bases). Germline V gene sequence: CDR1 LGHDT, CDR2 YNNKEL (reference sequence). The CDR3 is 15 amino acids. Between the trimmed V and J ends, which lost 1 base and 8 bases, there was a span of 17 bases.